Below are 11 T cell receptor beta chains sequenced from a single sample in a study of OX40 agonist ivuxolimab in advanced cancers. Measured with immunoSEQ multiplex PCR; TCRdb has only the in-frame clones, and not every one. Of approximately 31,000 clones detected, more than 70% appear once; the ten largest clones hold less than 25%. The source was CD4+ or CD8+ T cells sorted from blood, collected in a trial of the OX40 agonist ivuxolimab. The receptors here all came from an adult with an advanced solid tumor such as melanoma, head and neck, liver or kidney cancer.

The DNA for the CDR3 is TGCAGCGAAAACCAAAACACTGAAGCTTTCTTT. Encoded protein: CSENQNTEAFF. The chain combines TRBV29-1 with TRBJ1-1; unclear D gene. Germline V gene sequence: CDR1 SQVTM, CDR2 ANQGSEA. Trimming took 7 bases from V and 2 from J, leaving 8 bases between them. This CDR3 comprises 11 residues.

V is TRBV10-1 and J is TRBJ2-7, with D maybe TRBD1 (6 bases). Trimming took 4 bases from V and 4 from J, leaving 14 bases between them. Germline V gene sequence: CDR1 WNHNN, CDR2 SYGVQD (reference sequence). The CDR3 covers 14 residues. This chain's CDR3 is CASSGTGSGYEQYF. CDR3 DNA: TGCGCCAGCAGTGGAACAGGGTCGGGGTACGAGCAGTACTTC.

The chain recombines TRBV5-1 with TRBJ1-1, with a possible D match to TRBD1 (5 bases). V dropped 4 bases and J dropped 2 bases, with 15 bases sitting between them. CDR1 is SGHRS and CDR2 is YFSETQ in the germline V gene. The CDR3 spans 15 residues. This chain's CDR3 is CASSLYDSPNTEAFF. The CDR3, as DNA: TGCGCCAGCAGCCTTTATGACAGTCCAAACACTGAAGCTTTCTTT.

The sample holds a few counts of this clone. V usage is TRBV2 and J usage is TRBJ1-5; TRBD1 agrees at 11 bases. CDR1 and CDR2 from the germline V gene are SNHLY and FYNNEI. This CDR3 region has 17 residues. Losses at the gene ends were 6 bases for V and 0 bases for J; bases not matched to a gene: 7. The CDR3 here is CASRGQGASYSNQPQHF. In DNA form, the CDR3 reads TGTGCCAGCAGAGGACAGGGGGCCTCATATAGCAATCAGCCCCAGCATTTT.

In its sample, this clone was seen a few times. The rearrangement links TRBV11-3 to TRBJ2-3; TRBD2 matches 7 bases. CDR3 size: 19 residues. V lost 1 base, J lost 3 bases, and 16 bases stayed unmatched. Germline CDR1 reads SGHNT; CDR2 reads YENEEA. The CDR3 reads CASSLAQGFAGVSTDTQYF. The CDR3 region has the DNA TGTGCCAGCAGCTTAGCCCAAGGTTTTGCGGGGGTCTCTACAGATACGCAGTATTTT.

This clone occurred a few times. The J gene is TRBJ2-5, the V gene TRBV20-1; TRBD1 might be the D (6 bases). The CDR3 is 11 amino acids. Germline V gene data show CDR1 as DFQATT and CDR2 as SNEGSKA (reference sequence). Trimming removed 3 bases from V and 7 bases from J, with 9 bases in between. The CDR3 DNA reads TGCAGTGCTAGGGTACAGGGGACCCAGTACTTC. This sequence encodes CSARVQGTQYF.

V gene TRBV15 combines with J gene TRBJ2-5, with TRBD2 as a possible D gene (6 bases). Germline CDR1 and CDR2: LNHNV and YYDKDF (reference sequence). The CDR3 consists of 15 residues. V shed 3 bases and J shed 5 bases, with 16 bases lying between them. Here the CDR3 reads CATSSSLLGGETQYF. The CDR3 DNA is TGTGCCACCAGCAGCTCGCTCTTAGGAGGGGAGACCCAGTACTTC.

V gene TRBV5-4 combines with J gene TRBJ2-5; D is unclear. Germline values: CDR1 SGHNT, CDR2 YYREEE (reference sequence). This CDR3 has 13 residues. The V and J ends lost 0 bases and 4 bases respectively, with 7 bases between them. The CDR3: CASSLGSRETQYF. The DNA for the CDR3 is TGTGCCAGCAGCTTGGGTAGCCGAGAGACCCAGTACTTC.

The chain is built from TRBV11-2 and TRBJ2-1; D might be TRBD2 (6 bases). Trimming removed 3 bases from V and 3 bases from J, with 12 bases in between. CDR3 length: 15 residues. Germline V gene sequence: CDR1 SGHAT, CDR2 FQNNGV. CDR3 nucleotides: TGTGCCAGCAGCTTTCGGGGGTCCAACTACAATGAGCAGTTCTTC. The encoded protein is CASSFRGSNYNEQFF.

This clone has only a few counts. The chain is built from TRBV30 and TRBJ1-2; TRBD1 matches 8 bases. Germline V gene lookup returns CDR1 GTSNPN and CDR2 SVGIG (reference sequence). Germline trimming cut 3 bases from V and 5 bases from J; bases unmatched to any gene: 5. This CDR3 has 13 amino acids. The CDR3 nucleotides read TGTGCCTGGAGGCCAGGGGGCAAATATGGCTACACCTTC. Residues: CAWRPGGKYGYTF.

V and J are TRBV13 and TRBJ1-1; 8 positions match TRBD1. CDR1 is PRHDT, CDR2 FYEKMQ, per germline (reference sequence). The junction had 8 bases not matched to a gene; V was cut back by 4 bases and J by 7 bases. The CDR3 consists of 14 residues. The CDR3 reads CASSSQRQGYEAFF. The CDR3 region has the DNA TGTGCCAGCAGCTCTCAAAGACAGGGGTATGAAGCTTTCTTT.